There are a few counts of the clone carrying this T cell receptor beta chain. Its antigen remains unidentified. The CDR3 is made up of 11 amino acids. V gave up 5 bases and J gave up 1 base, with 6 bases separating them. From germline, CDR1 is SQVTM and CDR2 ANQGSEA. The data were obtained in a study of lymphopenia after photon versus proton radiotherapy. General study results and limits: Post-nadir diversity loss with photons came from oligoclonal expansion, particularly CD8+ Temra cells. Under photons, naive T cells and diversity fell while effector/memory populations rose.

Method: immunoSEQ multiplex PCR; TCRdb's copy keeps in-frame clones and lacks some. The sample lists around 63,000 clones, 80% to 90% occurring once. The sequence derives from an elderly man with esophageal cancer. The specimen was peripheral blood, collected from a patient treated with proton-based radiotherapy. V and J are TRBV29-1 and TRBJ2-7; D is unclear. The CDR3 coding sequence is TGCAGCGTTCCCGGTTCCTACGAGCAGTACTTC. It encodes CSVPGSYEQYF.